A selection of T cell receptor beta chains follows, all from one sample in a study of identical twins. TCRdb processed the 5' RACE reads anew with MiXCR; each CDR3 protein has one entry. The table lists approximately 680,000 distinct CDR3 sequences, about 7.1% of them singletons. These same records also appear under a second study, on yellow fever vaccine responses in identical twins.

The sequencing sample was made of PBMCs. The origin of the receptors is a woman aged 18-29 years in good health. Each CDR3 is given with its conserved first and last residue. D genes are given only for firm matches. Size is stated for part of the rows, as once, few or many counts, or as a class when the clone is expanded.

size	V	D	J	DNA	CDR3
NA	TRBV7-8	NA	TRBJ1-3	TGTGCCAGCAGAGACAGATTGAGAAACACCATATATTTT	CASRDRLRNTIYF
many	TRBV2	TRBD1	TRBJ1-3	TGTGCCAGCAGTGAAGCGACGGACAGGGGAGGTGGAAACACCATATATTTT	CASSEATDRGGGNTIYF
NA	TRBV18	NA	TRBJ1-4	TGTGCCAGCTCACCTCCCGGCGGTTCTCCTAATGAAAAACTGTTTTTT	CASSPPGGSPNEKLFF
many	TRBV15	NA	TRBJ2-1	TGTGCCACCAGCACTACCAATGAGCAGTTCTTC	CATSTTNEQFF
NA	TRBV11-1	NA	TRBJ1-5	TGTGCCAGCAGCTTAGCAACAGGGTTTTCGGCTCAGCCCCAGCATTTT	CASSLATGFSAQPQHF
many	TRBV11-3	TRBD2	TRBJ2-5	TGTGCCAGCAGCTCCGCTAGCGGGAGATTACCAAGCGAGACCCAGTACTTC	CASSSASGRLPSETQYF
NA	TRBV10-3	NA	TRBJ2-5	TGTGCCATCAGTGAGTCAAGCACCGAGACCCAGTACTTC	CAISESSTETQYF
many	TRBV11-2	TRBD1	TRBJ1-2	TGTGCCAGCAGCTTAGATCACAGGGGGCTGTCTAACTATGGCTACACCTTC	CASSLDHRGLSNYGYTF
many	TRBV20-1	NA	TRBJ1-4	TGCAGTGCTAGAGATGCTCGACATGATGAAAAACTGTTTTTT	CSARDARHDEKLFF
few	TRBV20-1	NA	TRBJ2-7	TGCAGTGCTGCTGCCTTGATTACGGGTAGGATGGTCTACGAGCAGTACTTC	CSAAALITGRMVYEQYF
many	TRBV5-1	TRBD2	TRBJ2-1	TGCGCCAGCAGCTTGGTTGCGGGAGGGCCCGATGAGCAGTTCTTC	CASSLVAGGPDEQFF
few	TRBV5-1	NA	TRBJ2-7	TGCGCCAGCAGCTTGGCCTCTACATGGGACGACTACGAGCAGTACTTC	CASSLASTWDDYEQYF
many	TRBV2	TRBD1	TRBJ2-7	TGTGCCAGCAGCGGAAGGACAGGGGGCTACGAGCAGTACTTC	CASSGRTGGYEQYF
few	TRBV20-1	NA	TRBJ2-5	TGCAGTGCTAGAGATAAGGGGGTGCAAGAGACCCAGTACTTC	CSARDKGVQETQYF
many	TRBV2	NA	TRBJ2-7	TGTGCCAGCAGTCTAGGACAGTTACTGTACGAGCAGTACTTC	CASSLGQLLYEQYF
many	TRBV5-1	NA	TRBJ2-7	TGCGCCAGCAGGGGAGACAACTCCTACGAGCAGTACTTC	CASRGDNSYEQYF
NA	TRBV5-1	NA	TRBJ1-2	TGCGCCAGCAGCTGGACCCAAACTGACTATGGCTACACCTTC	CASSWTQTDYGYTF
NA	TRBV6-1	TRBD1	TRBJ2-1	TGTGCCAGCAGCACCAGACAGGGGTCCTACAATGAGCAGTTCTTC	CASSTRQGSYNEQFF
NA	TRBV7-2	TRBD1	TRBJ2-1	TGTGCCAGCAGCTCCGAGGAGACAGGGGTGTACAATGAGCAGTTCTTC	CASSSEETGVYNEQFF
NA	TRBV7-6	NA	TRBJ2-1	TGTGCCAGCAGCGATGGACCAAACAATGAGCAGTTCTTC	CASSDGPNNEQFF
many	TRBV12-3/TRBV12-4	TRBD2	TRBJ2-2	TGTGCCAGCAGCTCAGAGGCGGGGGGGCTTTCCGGGGAGCTGTTTTTT	CASSSEAGGLSGELFF
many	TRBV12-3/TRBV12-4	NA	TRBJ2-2	TGTGCCAGCAGGGTTTTTAGGACCGGGGAGCTGTTTTTT	CASRVFRTGELFF
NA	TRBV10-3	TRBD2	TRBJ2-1	TGTGCCATCAGTGAGCCGGGAGGGACTAGCGGGAATGAGCAGTTCTTC	CAISEPGGTSGNEQFF
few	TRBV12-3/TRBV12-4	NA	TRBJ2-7	TGTGCCAGCAGCTCTCAAGGCCCGAACTCCTACGAGCAGTACTTC	CASSSQGPNSYEQYF
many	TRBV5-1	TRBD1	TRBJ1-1	TGCGCCAGCAGCAACAGACAGGGGACGAACACTGAAGCTTTCTTT	CASSNRQGTNTEAFF
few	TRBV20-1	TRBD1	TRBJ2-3	TGCAGTGCAGCGGGACAGGGTCTTGATACGCAGTATTTT	CSAAGQGLDTQYF
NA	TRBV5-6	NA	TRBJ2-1	TGTGCCAGCAGCTCCGATCATGAGCAGTTCTTC	CASSSDHEQFF
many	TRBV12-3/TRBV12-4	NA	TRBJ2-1	TGTGCCAGCAGTTTAGAATCCAGGGTCTTCGGTGAGCAGTTCTTC	CASSLESRVFGEQFF
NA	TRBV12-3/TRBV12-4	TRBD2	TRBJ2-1	TGTGCCAGCAGTGCTGAAGGCAGCGGGACCTACAATGAGCAGTTCTTC	CASSAEGSGTYNEQFF
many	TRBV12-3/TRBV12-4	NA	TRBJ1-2	TGTGCCAGCAGCTACGAGGGGGGAGGCTATGGCTACACCTTC	CASSYEGGGYGYTF
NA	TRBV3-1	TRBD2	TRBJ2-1	TGTGCCAGCAGCCGTATTTTTAGCGGGAACGGGCCCCTGAATGAGCAGTTCTTC	CASSRIFSGNGPLNEQFF
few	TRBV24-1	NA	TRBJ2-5	TGTGCCACCAGTGATTTCGGGCAGGGCCATGAAGAGACCCAGTACTTC	CATSDFGQGHEETQYF
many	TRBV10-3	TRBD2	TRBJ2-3	TGTGCCATCAGTGGAGCGGGAGGGCCGGGAGATACGCAGTATTTT	CAISGAGGPGDTQYF
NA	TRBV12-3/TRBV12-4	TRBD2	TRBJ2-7	TGTGCCAGCAGTGCTTCGACTAGCGTACACTACGAGCAGTACTTC	CASSASTSVHYEQYF
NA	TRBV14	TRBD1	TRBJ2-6	TGTGCCAGCCGGACGACAGGGACTGGGGCCAACGTCCTGACTTTC	CASRTTGTGANVLTF
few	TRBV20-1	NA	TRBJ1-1	TGCAGTGCTAGAGAATTCCCGGGACTGAGGGGCACTGAAGCTTTCTTT	CSAREFPGLRGTEAFF
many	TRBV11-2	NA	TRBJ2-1	TGTGCCAGCAGCGTTCAGGGGTCCTACAATGAGCAGTTCTTC	CASSVQGSYNEQFF
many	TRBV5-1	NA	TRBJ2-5	TGCGCCAGCAGCTTGGCAGGGAGGGAGACCCAGTACTTC	CASSLAGRETQYF
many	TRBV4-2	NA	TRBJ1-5	TGTGCCAGCAGCCAAGCAACCGGCAATCAGCCCCAGCATTTT	CASSQATGNQPQHF
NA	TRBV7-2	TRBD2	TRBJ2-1	TGTGCCAGCAGCACCCGACTAGCCGGCAGGAATGAGCAGTTCTTC	CASSTRLAGRNEQFF
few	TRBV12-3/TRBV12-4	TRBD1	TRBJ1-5	TGTGCCAGCAGAAAGACAGGGACCTTGGGCAATCAGCCCCAGCATTTT	CASRKTGTLGNQPQHF
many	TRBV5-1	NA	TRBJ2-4	TGCGCCAGCAGCTTGGCTGGGACCAAAAACATTCAGTACTTC	CASSLAGTKNIQYF
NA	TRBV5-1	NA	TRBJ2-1	TGCGCCAGCAGCTCGGGGGCAGGAGACAATGAGCAGTTCTTC	CASSSGAGDNEQFF
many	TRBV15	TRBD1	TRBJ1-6	TGTGCCACCGGCGGGGACAGGAATTCACCCCTCCACTTT	CATGGDRNSPLHF
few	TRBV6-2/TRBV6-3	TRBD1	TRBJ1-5	TGTGCCAGCAAAAAAATACAGGGGACTAATCAGCCCCAGCATTTT	CASKKIQGTNQPQHF
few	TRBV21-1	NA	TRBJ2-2	TGTGCCAGCAGCCACAATGGGCGGACGAACACCGGGGAGCTGTTTTTT	CASSHNGRTNTGELFF
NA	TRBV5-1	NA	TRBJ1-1	TGCGCCAGCAGCTTGGACGGCATCCCGAACACTGAAGCTTTCTTT	CASSLDGIPNTEAFF
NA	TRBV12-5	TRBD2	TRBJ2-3	TGTGCTAGTGGTTTGCCTATTCGGGAACTAGCGGACTCAGATACGCAGTATTTT	CASGLPIRELADSDTQYF
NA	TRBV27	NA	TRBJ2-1	TGTGCCAGCAGTTCCCGCGCTGGGGTCTATGACAATGAGCAGTTCTTC	CASSSRAGVYDNEQFF
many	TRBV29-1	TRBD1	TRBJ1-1	TGCAGCGTTGTAACAGGGGGAGGGAACACTGAAGCTTTCTTT	CSVVTGGGNTEAFF
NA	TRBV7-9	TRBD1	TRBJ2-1	TGTGCCAGCAGCTCCACAGGGGGCGCGTCCTACAATGAGCAGTTCTTC	CASSSTGGASYNEQFF
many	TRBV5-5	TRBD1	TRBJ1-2	TGTGCCAGCAGCTTCGACAGGGTTGGGAACTATGGCTACACCTTC	CASSFDRVGNYGYTF
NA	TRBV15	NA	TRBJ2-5	TGTGCCACCAGCAGAGGGACAGAGACCCAGTACTTC	CATSRGTETQYF
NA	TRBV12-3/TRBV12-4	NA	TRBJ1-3	TGTGCCAGCAGTTTAGCGTTAGGCGACTCTGGAAACACCATATATTTT	CASSLALGDSGNTIYF
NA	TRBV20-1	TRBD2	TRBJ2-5	TGCAGTGCTAGCCCAGCTAGCGGCCAACAAGAGACCCAGTACTTC	CSASPASGQQETQYF
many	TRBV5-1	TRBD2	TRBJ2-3	TGCGCCAGCAGCCGCCGGACTAGCGGGAGTGCAGATACGCAGTATTTT	CASSRRTSGSADTQYF
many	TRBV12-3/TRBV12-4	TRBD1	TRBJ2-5	TGTGCCAGCAGTTTAGTAGGGGGCCAAAAGACCCAGTACTTC	CASSLVGGQKTQYF